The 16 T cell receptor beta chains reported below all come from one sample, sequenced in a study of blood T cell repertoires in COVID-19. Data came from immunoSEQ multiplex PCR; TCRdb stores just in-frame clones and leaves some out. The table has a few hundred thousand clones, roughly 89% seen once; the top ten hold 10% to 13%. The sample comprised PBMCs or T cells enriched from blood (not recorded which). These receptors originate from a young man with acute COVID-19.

The CDR3 DNA reads as TGTGCCAGCTCACCACGGACGGGAGCCTACGAGCAGTACTTC. Translating it yields CASSPRTGAYEQYF. J is TRBJ2-7 and V is TRBV18, with D possibly being TRBD2 (6 bases). V was cut by 1 base and J by 2 bases, with 9 bases left in between. Looked up from germline, CDR1 is KGHSH and CDR2 is LQKENI. The CDR3 runs to 14 residues.

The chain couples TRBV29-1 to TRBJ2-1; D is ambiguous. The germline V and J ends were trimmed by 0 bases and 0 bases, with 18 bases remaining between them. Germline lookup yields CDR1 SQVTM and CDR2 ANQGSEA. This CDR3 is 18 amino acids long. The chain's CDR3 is CSVEEHGPDTSSYNEQFF. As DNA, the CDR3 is TGCAGCGTTGAAGAGCATGGGCCAGATACCAGCTCCTACAATGAGCAGTTCTTC.

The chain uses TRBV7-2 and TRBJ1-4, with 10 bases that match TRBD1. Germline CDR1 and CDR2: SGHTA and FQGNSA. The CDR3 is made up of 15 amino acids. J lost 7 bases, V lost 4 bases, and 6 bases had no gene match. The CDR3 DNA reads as TGTGCCAGCAGCTCCACCGGGACAGGGGTTGAAAAACTGTTTTTT. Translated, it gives CASSSTGTGVEKLFF.

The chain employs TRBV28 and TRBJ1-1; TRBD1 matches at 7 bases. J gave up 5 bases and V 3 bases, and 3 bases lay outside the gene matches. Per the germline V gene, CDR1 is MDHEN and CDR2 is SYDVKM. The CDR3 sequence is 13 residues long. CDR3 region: CASSFQGGTEAFF. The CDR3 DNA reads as TGTGCCAGCAGTTTTCAGGGGGGAACTGAAGCTTTCTTT.

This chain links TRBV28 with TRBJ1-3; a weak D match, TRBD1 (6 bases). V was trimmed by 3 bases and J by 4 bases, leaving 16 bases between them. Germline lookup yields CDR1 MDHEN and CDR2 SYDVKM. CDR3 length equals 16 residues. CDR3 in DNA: TGTGCCAGCAGTTTCGGTCTGGGGGCGAGAGGAAACACCATATATTTT. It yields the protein CASSFGLGARGNTIYF.

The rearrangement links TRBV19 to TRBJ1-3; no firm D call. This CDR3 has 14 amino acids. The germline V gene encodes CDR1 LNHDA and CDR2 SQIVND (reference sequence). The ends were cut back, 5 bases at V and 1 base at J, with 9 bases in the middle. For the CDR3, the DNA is TGTGCCAGTAGTCCGACTGGGTCTGGAAACACCATATATTTT. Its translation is CASSPTGSGNTIYF.

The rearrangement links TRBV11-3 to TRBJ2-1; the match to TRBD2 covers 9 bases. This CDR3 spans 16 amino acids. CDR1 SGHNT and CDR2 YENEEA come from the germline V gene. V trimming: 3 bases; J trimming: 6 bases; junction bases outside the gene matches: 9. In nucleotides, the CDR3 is TGTGCCAGCAGCTTGGGCCAGGGACTAGCTGGCAATGAGCAGTTCTTC. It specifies CASSLGQGLAGNEQFF.

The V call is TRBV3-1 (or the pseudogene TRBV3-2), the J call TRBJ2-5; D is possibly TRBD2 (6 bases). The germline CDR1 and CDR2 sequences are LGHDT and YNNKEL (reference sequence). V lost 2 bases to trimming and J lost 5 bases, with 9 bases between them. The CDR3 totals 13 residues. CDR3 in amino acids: CASSQTSTETQYF. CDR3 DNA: TGTGCCAGCAGCCAAACTAGCACGGAGACCCAGTACTTC.

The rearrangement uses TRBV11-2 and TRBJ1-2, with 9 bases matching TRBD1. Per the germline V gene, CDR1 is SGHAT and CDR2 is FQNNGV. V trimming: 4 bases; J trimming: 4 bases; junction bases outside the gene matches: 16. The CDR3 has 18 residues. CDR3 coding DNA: TGTGCCAGCAGCTCCCATACCGGGACAGGGTATTCGAGCTATGGCTACACCTTC. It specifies CASSSHTGTGYSSYGYTF.

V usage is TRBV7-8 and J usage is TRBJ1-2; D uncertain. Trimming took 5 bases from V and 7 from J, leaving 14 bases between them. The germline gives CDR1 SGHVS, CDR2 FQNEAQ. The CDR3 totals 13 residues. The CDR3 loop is CASSREASSGYTF. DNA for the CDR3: TGTGCCAGCAGCCGGGAGGCTTCAAGTGGCTACACCTTC. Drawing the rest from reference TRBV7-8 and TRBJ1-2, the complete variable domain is GAGVSQSPRYKVAKRGQDVALRCDPISGHVSLFWYQQALGQGPEFLTYFQNEAQLDKSGLPSDRFFAERPEGSVSTLKIQRTQQEDSAVYLCASSREASSGYTFGSGTRLTVV.

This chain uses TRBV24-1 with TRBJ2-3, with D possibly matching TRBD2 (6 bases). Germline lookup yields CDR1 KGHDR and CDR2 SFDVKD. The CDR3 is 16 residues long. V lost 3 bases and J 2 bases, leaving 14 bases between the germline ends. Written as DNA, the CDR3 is TGTGCCACCAGTGATCAGGGACGGGGGTTCACAGATACGCAGTATTTT. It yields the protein CATSDQGRGFTDTQYF.

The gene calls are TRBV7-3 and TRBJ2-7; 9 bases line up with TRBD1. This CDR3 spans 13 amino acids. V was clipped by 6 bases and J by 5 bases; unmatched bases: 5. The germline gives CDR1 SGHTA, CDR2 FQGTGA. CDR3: CASSTGGRNEQYF. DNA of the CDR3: TGTGCCAGCAGTACAGGGGGCCGTAACGAGCAGTACTTC.

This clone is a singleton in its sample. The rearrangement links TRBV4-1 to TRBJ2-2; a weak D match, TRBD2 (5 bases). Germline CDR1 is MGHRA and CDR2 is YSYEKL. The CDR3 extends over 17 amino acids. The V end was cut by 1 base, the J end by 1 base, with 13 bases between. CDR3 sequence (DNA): TGCGCCAGCAGCCAAGGTGCGGGCCTGATGAACACCGGGGAGCTGTTTTTT. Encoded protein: CASSQGAGLMNTGELFF.

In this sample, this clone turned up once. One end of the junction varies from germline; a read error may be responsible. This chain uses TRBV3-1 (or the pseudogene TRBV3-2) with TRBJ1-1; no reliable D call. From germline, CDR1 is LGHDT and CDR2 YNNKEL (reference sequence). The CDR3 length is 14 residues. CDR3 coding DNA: TGTGCCAGCAGCCAAGATTACGGGAACACTGAACCGCTCTTT. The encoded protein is CASSQDYGNTEPLF.

The CDR3 region is CASSSGWGGNNEQFF. In DNA form, the CDR3 reads TGTGCCAGCAGCTCCGGATGGGGGGGGAACAATGAGCAGTTCTTC. The V call is TRBV5-4, the J call TRBJ2-1, with TRBD2 identical over 7 bases. Germline CDR1 reads SGHNT; CDR2 reads YYREEE (reference sequence). The CDR3 totals 15 residues. V was clipped by 3 bases and J by 5 bases; unmatched bases: 8. The full variable domain, its missing parts supplied by reference TRBV5-4 and TRBJ2-1, is ETGVTQSPTHLIKTRGQQVTLRCSSQSGHNTVSWYQQALGQGPQFIFQYYREEENGRGNFPPRFSGLQFPNYSSELNVNALELDDSALYLCASSSGWGGNNEQFFGPGTRLTVL.

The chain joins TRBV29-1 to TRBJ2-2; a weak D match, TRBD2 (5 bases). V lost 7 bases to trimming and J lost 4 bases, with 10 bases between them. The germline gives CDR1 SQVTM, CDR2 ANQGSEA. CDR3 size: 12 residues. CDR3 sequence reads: CSATAGTGELFF. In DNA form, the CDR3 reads TGCAGCGCCACTGCGGGCACCGGGGAGCTGTTTTTT.